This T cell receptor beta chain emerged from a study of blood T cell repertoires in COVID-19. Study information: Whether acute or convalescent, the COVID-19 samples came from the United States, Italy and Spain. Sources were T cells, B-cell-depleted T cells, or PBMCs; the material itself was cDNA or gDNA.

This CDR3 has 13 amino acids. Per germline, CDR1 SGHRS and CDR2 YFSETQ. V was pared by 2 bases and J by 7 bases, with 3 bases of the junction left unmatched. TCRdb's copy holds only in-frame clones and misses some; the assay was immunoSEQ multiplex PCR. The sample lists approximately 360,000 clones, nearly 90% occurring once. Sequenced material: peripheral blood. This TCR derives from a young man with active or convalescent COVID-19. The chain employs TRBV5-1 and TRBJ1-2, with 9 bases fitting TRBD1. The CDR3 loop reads CASSLQGAGGYTF. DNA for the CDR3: TGCGCCAGCAGCTTACAGGGGGCAGGTGGCTACACCTTC.